Below, 3 T cell receptor beta chains from the same sample are listed, as sequenced in a study of cytomegalovirus exposure and HLA in healthy donors. PCR employed 60 Vbeta and 13 Jbeta primers. The method was immunoSEQ multiplex PCR; TCRdb's version includes in-frame clones alone and lacks a portion of them. The sample shows about 190,000 clones, 60% to 80% of them seen only once. Sequencing input: PBMCs. Receptor source: a young woman in good health and CMV-seropositive.

The chain recombines TRBV27 with TRBJ2-7; 9 nucleotides line up with TRBD1. Germline CDR1 is MNHEY and CDR2 is SMNVEV (reference sequence). V was pared by 6 bases and J by 6 bases, with 9 bases of the junction left unmatched. This CDR3 has 14 residues. CDR3 nucleotide sequence: TGTGCCAGCAGCTGGCGACAGGGGGGTTCCGAGCAGTACTTC. This encodes CASSWRQGGSEQYF.

V gene TRBV28 combines with J gene TRBJ2-1; the D gene is possibly TRBD1 (5 bases). Germline lookup yields CDR1 MDHEN and CDR2 SYDVKM. The length of the CDR3 is 15 residues. Trimming stripped 4 bases from V and 8 bases from J, with 18 bases between. The chain's CDR3 is CASSSPLQAADEQFF. In nucleotides, the CDR3 is TGTGCCAGCAGTTCCCCTCTACAGGCGGCTGATGAGCAGTTCTTC.

This chain connects TRBV9 to TRBJ1-4; 7 bases map to TRBD1. V shed 4 bases and J 3 bases; nucleotides not matched to a gene: 6. This CDR3 is built from 15 residues. CDR1 is SGDLS and CDR2 is YYNGEE in the germline V gene. In DNA form, the CDR3 reads TGTGCCAGCAGCAAACGGGGACAGCCTAATGAAAAACTGTTTTTT. It is translated as CASSKRGQPNEKLFF.